This record looks at one T cell receptor beta chain sequence and its context. Germline CDR1 reads LNHDA; CDR2 reads SQIVND (reference sequence). With 5 bases clipped from V and 9 bases from J, the junction kept 11 bases outside the gene matches. The CDR3 contains 16 residues. TCRdb's table, derived via immunoSEQ multiplex PCR, lists solely in-frame clones and lacks some. The sample shows about 19,000 clones, approximately 83% of them seen only once. These data are taken from a study of OX40 agonist ivuxolimab in advanced cancers. In the study overall: Three patients, one with hepatocellular carcinoma and two with cutaneous melanoma, responded partially.

The source was CD4+ or CD8+ T cells sorted from blood, collected in a trial of the OX40 agonist ivuxolimab. This TCR came from an adult with an advanced solid tumor such as melanoma, head and neck, liver or kidney cancer. The genes are TRBV19 and TRBJ2-1; 12 nucleotides line up with TRBD1. Here the CDR3 reads CASSAGLGTGGIEQFF. DNA for the CDR3: TGTGCCAGTAGTGCCGGCCTCGGGACAGGGGGCATTGAGCAGTTCTTC.